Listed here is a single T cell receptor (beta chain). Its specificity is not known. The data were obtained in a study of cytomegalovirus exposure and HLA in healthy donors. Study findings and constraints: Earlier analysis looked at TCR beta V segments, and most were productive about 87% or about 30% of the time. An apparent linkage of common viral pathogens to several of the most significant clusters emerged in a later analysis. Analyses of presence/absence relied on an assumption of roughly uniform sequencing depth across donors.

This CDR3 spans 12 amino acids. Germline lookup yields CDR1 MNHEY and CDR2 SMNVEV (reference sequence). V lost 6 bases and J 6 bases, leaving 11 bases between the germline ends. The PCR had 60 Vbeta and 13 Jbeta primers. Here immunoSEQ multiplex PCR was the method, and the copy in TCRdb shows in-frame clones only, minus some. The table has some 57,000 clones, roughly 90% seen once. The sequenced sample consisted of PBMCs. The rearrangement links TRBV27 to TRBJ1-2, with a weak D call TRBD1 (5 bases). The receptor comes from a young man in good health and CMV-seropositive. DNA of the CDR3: TGTGCCAGCAGGGGGCGGATCGATGGCTACACCTTC. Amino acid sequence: CASRGRIDGYTF.